This TCR beta chain was sequenced during a study of cytomegalovirus exposure and HLA in healthy donors. As for the study in general: Both the 100 to 150 validation repertoires and the approximately 640 first-cohort repertoires used the same platform, as reported by a later analysis.

Overall study findings and caveats: Cytomegalovirus-associated status was assigned to roughly 160 TCR beta chains.

The CDR3 sequence is 14 residues long. Germline CDR1 is GTSNPN and CDR2 is SVGIG (reference sequence). Unmatched junction bases numbered 7, after V lost 1 base and J lost 7 bases. This clone was seen just once. Its antigen remains unknown. Here immunoSEQ multiplex PCR was the method, and the copy in TCRdb shows in-frame clones only, minus some. The top ten hold approximately 0.7% of the sample, which has 140,000 or so clones, roughly nine tenths seen once. The sample was PBMCs. The rearrangement links TRBV30 to TRBJ1-5; 7 nucleotides agree with TRBD1. This TCR was recovered from a man between 18 and 35 years old in good health and CMV-seronegative. The DNA for the CDR3 is TGTGCCTGGAGTGAGACAGGGTTGGTCCAGCCCCAGCATTTT. It translates to CAWSETGLVQPQHF.